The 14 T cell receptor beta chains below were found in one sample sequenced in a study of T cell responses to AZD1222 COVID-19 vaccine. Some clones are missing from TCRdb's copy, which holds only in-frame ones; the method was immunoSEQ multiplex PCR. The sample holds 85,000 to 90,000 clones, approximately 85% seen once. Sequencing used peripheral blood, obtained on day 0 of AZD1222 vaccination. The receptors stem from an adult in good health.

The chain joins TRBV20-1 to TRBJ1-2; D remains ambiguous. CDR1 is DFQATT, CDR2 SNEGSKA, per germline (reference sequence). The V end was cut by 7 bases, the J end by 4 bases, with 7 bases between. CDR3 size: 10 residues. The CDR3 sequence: CSGPGYGYTF. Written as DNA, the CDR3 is TGCAGTGGCCCCGGCTATGGCTACACCTTC.

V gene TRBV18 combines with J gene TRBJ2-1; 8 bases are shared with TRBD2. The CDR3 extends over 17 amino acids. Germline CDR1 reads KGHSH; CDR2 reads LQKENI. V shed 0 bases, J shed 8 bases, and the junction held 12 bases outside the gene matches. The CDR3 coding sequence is TGTGCCAGCTCACCACCGGTAGGAGCGGGAGCAAAAGATGAGCAGTTCTTC. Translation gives CASSPPVGAGAKDEQFF.

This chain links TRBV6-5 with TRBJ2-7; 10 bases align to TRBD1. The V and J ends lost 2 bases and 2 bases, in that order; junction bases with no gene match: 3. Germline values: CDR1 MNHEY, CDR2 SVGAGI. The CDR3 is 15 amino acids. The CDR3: CASSYPTGGTYEQYF. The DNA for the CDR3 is TGTGCCAGCAGTTACCCGACAGGGGGCACCTACGAGCAGTACTTC.

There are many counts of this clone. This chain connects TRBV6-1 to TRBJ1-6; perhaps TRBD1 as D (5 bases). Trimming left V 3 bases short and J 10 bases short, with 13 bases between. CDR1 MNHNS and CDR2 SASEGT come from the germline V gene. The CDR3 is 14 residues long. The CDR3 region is CASSDGGRRSPLHF. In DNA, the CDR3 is TGTGCCAGCAGTGATGGGGGACGGAGATCACCCCTCCACTTT.

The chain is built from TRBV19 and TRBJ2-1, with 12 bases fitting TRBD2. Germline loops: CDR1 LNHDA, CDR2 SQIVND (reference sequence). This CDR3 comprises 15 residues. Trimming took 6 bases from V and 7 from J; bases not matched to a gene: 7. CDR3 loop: CASSKTSGSNNEQFF. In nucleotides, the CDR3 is TGTGCCAGTAGCAAGACTAGCGGGAGTAATAATGAGCAGTTCTTC.

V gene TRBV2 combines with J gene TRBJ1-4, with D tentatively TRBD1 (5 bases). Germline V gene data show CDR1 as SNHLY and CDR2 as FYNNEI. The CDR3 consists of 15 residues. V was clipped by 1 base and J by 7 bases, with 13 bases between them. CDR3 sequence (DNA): TGTGCCAGCAGTGAAGGGCAGGGTCTAGTTGAAAAACTGTTTTTT. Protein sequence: CASSEGQGLVEKLFF.

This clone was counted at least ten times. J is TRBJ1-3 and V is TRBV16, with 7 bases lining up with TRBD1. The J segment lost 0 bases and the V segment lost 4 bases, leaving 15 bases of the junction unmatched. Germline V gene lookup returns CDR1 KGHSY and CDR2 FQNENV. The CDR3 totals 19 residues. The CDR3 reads CASSPGTAETETSGNTIYF. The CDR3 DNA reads TGTGCCAGCAGCCCTGGGACAGCCGAAACCGAAACCTCTGGAAACACCATATATTTT.

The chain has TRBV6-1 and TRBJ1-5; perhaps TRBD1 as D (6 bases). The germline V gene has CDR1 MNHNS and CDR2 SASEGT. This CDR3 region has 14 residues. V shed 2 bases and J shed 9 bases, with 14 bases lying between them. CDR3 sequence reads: CASSEHRAMGPQHF. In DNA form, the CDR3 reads TGTGCCAGCAGTGAACACAGGGCAATGGGGCCCCAGCATTTT.

Here the CDR3 DNA reads TGTGCCAGCAGGACTGGCACTGAAGCTTTCTTT. This gives the protein CASRTGTEAFF. The rearrangement uses TRBV11-1 and TRBJ1-1; no firm D call. This CDR3 comprises 11 residues. Germline CDR1 SGHAT, CDR2 FQDESV (reference sequence). V was shortened by 6 bases and J by 4 bases, with 6 bases between the two germline ends.

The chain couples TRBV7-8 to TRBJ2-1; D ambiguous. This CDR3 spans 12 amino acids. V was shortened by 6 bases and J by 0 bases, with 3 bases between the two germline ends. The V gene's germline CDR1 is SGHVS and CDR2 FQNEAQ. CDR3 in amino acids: CASRGSYNEQFF. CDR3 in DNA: TGTGCCAGCAGGGGCTCCTACAATGAGCAGTTCTTC.

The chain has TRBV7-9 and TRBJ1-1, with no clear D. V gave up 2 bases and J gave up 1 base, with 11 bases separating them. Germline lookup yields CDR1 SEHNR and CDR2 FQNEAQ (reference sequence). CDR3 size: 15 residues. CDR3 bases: TGTGCCAGCAGCTTAAGGAAGGCTTCGAACACTGAAGCTTTCTTT. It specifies CASSLRKASNTEAFF.

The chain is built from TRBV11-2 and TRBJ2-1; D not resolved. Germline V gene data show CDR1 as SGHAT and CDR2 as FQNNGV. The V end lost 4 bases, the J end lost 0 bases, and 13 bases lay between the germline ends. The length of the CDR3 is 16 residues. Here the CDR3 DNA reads TGTGCCAGCAGCTCCTTACGACGATCCTCCTACAATGAGCAGTTCTTC. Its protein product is CASSSLRRSSYNEQFF.

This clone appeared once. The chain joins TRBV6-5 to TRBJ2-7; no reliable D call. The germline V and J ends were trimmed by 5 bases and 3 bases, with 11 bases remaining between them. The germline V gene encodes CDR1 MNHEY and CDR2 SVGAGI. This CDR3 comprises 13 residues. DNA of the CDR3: TGTGCCAGCAGTATTACTTGGTTCTACGAGCAGTACTTC. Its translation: CASSITWFYEQYF.

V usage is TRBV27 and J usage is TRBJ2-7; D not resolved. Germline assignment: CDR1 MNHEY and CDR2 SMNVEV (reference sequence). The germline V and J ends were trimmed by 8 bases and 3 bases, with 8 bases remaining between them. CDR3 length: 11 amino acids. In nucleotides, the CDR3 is TGTGCCAGCGGATTTAGCTACGAGCAGTACTTC. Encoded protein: CASGFSYEQYF.